These T cell receptor beta chains were read from a single sample in a study of cytomegalovirus exposure and HLA in healthy donors. Clones were sequenced by immunoSEQ multiplex PCR, and TCRdb holds only the in-frame ones, with some missing. The sample includes more than 200,000 clones, around 76% of them seen just once. Source material: PBMCs. These receptors all stem from a man aged 40-50 years in good health and CMV-seropositive. Each CDR3 is given with its conserved first and last residue. The D gene is left open where the match is weak. Expanded clones get a size class; other rows say once, few or many, or leave the size out.

cdr3_length j_call d_call v_call clone_size cdr3_aa cdr3_nt
14 TRBJ2-1 TRBD1 TRBV19 few CASSTGTGFNEQFF TGTGCCAGTAGTACAGGGACAGGGTTCAATGAGCAGTTCTTC
17 TRBJ2-5 TRBD2 TRBV6-1 few CASSDPHMAGGGETQYF TGTGCCAGCAGTGACCCCCATATGGCGGGAGGAGGAGAGACCCAGTACTTC
15 TRBJ2-7 TRBD2 TRBV27 NA CASRLSLRESYEQYF TGTGCCAGCCGTCTCTCGCTGCGGGAGAGCTACGAGCAGTACTTC
15 TRBJ2-3 NA TRBV5-1 few CASSLAIPGIDTQYF TGCGCCAGCAGCTTGGCCATCCCAGGGATCGATACGCAGTATTTT
14 TRBJ2-1 NA TRBV6-1 NA CASSETYGAGEQFF TGTGCCAGCAGTGAAACGTATGGGGCCGGTGAGCAGTTCTTC
13 TRBJ1-5 NA TRBV29-1 NA CSVRQSSNQPQHF TGCAGCGTACGACAAAGTAGCAATCAGCCCCAGCATTTT
15 TRBJ2-3 TRBD1 TRBV6-5 NA CASRNTRGRIDTQYF TGTGCCAGCAGAAACACTAGGGGGCGGATAGATACGCAGTATTTT
14 TRBJ2-1 TRBD2 TRBV10-1 NA CASSSSGRRNEQFF TGCGCCAGCAGCTCTAGCGGGAGAAGGAATGAGCAGTTCTTC
15 TRBJ2-1 NA TRBV9 NA CASSDRVIGYNEQFF TGTGCCAGCAGCGACAGGGTAATAGGCTACAATGAGCAGTTCTTC
15 TRBJ2-5 TRBD1 TRBV7-7 once CASSPPGDREETQYF TGTGCTAGCAGCCCCCCAGGGGACAGAGAAGAGACCCAGTACTTC
15 TRBJ1-5 NA TRBV2 NA CASSEREISNQPQHF TGTGCCAGCAGTGAAAGGGAGATTAGCAATCAGCCCCAGCATTTT
15 TRBJ1-3 NA TRBV5-6 NA CASTLGHLSGNTIYF TGTGCCAGCACCCTGGGACACCTCTCTGGAAACACCATATATTTT
15 TRBJ1-1 TRBD1 TRBV5-6 NA CASSSRPGQGLEAFF TGTGCCAGCAGCTCCCGGCCGGGACAGGGATTGGAAGCTTTCTTT
19 TRBJ1-5 TRBD1 TRBV5-4 NA CASTRTGTGGSYSNQPQHF TGTGCCAGCACCCGCACCGGGACAGGGGGATCTTATAGCAATCAGCCCCAGCATTTT
18 TRBJ2-2 TRBD2 TRBV7-6 NA CASSLAASSGIYTGELFF TGTGCCAGCAGCTTAGCCGCGTCTAGCGGGATATACACCGGGGAGCTGTTTTTT
17 TRBJ1-4 NA TRBV27 NA CASSLSRGTSRGEKLFF TGTGCCAGCAGTTTATCAAGGGGGACGAGTCGAGGAGAAAAACTGTTTTTT
16 TRBJ1-5 TRBD1 TRBV19 once CASRDRVYLWNQPQHF TGTGCCAGCCGGGACAGGGTATATTTATGGAATCAGCCCCAGCATTTT
14 TRBJ1-2 NA TRBV6-5 NA CASTATGHGNGYTF TGTGCCAGCACCGCAACGGGCCACGGGAATGGCTACACCTTC
13 TRBJ1-2 TRBD1 TRBV18 NA CASSFDRDYGYTF TGTGCCAGCTCATTCGACAGGGACTATGGCTACACCTTC
13 TRBJ2-5 TRBD1 TRBV6-1 NA CASRRDRGETQYF TGTGCCAGCAGAAGGGACAGGGGAGAGACCCAGTACTTC
15 TRBJ2-7 TRBD1 TRBV5-5 NA CASSLGQGGTYEQYF TGTGCCAGCAGCTTAGGACAGGGGGGTACCTACGAGCAGTACTTC
11 TRBJ2-7 TRBD1 TRBV20-1 once CSARQGDEQYF TGCAGTGCTCGACAGGGCGACGAGCAGTACTTC
13 TRBJ2-7 TRBD2 TRBV2 NA CASTPGGTYEQYF TGTGCCAGCACCCCGGGAGGGACCTACGAGCAGTACTTC
15 TRBJ2-2 NA TRBV2 NA CASSGPGGGPGELFF TGTGCCAGCAGTGGTCCTGGGGGGGGGCCCGGGGAGCTGTTTTTT